The 29 T cell receptor beta chains presented below share a single source sample, sequenced in a study of identical twins. TCRdb recomputed calls from the 5' RACE reads with MiXCR, one row per CDR3 protein. Of roughly 220,000 distinct CDR3 sequences in the sample, 6.5% were seen once. The data also belong to a second study, concerning T cells expressing NK-cell markers.

Sequences were obtained from CD8+ T cells sorted from blood. These TCRs come from a woman between 18 and 30 years old in good health.

This chain uses TRBV6-2 or TRBV6-3 with TRBJ2-1, with D possibly TRBD2 on 5 matching bases. CDR1 is MNHEY, CDR2 SVGEGT, per germline. This CDR3 region has 13 residues. Deletions cut 0 bases from V and 10 bases from J, with 10 bases between. The CDR3 region is CASSYSRLAEQFF. DNA for the CDR3: TGTGCCAGCAGTTACTCGAGGCTAGCCGAGCAGTTCTTC.

This clonotype has at least ten counts. This chain joins TRBV12-3 or TRBV12-4 and TRBJ1-2; D is uncertain. V was cut by 3 bases and J by 2 bases, with 4 bases left in between. The CDR3 length is 12 residues. The CDR3 protein is CASSFGNYGYTF. The CDR3 coding sequence is TGTGCCAGCAGTTTTGGAAACTATGGCTACACCTTC.

The chain recombines TRBV30 with TRBJ1-1; D perhaps matches TRBD1 (5 bases). The germline gives CDR1 GTSNPN, CDR2 SVGIG (reference sequence). Trimming cost V 6 bases and J 3 bases, with 11 bases left between them. The CDR3 sequence is 12 residues long. The CDR3 reads CACRDLDTEAFF. The CDR3 nucleotides are TGTGCCTGCAGGGACTTGGACACTGAAGCTTTCTTT.

The chain is built from TRBV10-3 and TRBJ1-1, with D unclear. Per the germline V gene, CDR1 is ENHRY and CDR2 is SYGVKD. V lost 2 bases and J lost 2, with 15 bases in between. CDR3 length: 16 residues. This chain's CDR3 is CAISEPPGGINTEAFF. The DNA for the CDR3 is TGTGCCATCAGTGAGCCCCCCGGCGGGATTAACACTGAAGCTTTCTTT.

The chain combines TRBV3-1 with TRBJ2-3, with TRBD2 as a possible D gene (5 bases). This CDR3 contains 16 residues. Germline CDR1 reads LGHDT; CDR2 reads YNNKEL (reference sequence). V gave up 4 bases and J gave up 6 bases, with 20 bases separating them. In DNA, the CDR3 is TGTGCCAGCAGCCCTGGACTGGGCCCGAGATTGGATACGCAGTATTTT. Its translation is CASSPGLGPRLDTQYF.

This clonotype was counted many times. V usage is TRBV5-6 and J usage is TRBJ1-1, with D possibly TRBD1 on 5 matching bases. V was cut by 6 bases and J by 8 bases, with 23 bases left in between. Germline V gives CDR1 SGHDT, CDR2 YYEEEE. This CDR3 is 15 amino acids long. The CDR3 sequence: CASNELGGTLVEAFF. CDR3 in DNA: TGTGCCAGCAACGAACTCGGGGGGACCCTTGTGGAAGCTTTCTTT.

This clonotype was detected many times. The V and J genes are TRBV12-3 or TRBV12-4 and TRBJ2-2; D perhaps matches TRBD1 (6 bases). CDR3 length: 15 residues. Trimming shortened V by 5 bases and J by 5 bases, and 15 bases separated the two germline ends. The CDR3 nucleotides read TGTGCCAGCAGTGATTCCGGGACAAAGACCGGGGAGCTGTTTTTT. Translating gives CASSDSGTKTGELFF.

This clonotype was observed a handful of times. The rearrangement uses TRBV29-1 and TRBJ2-2; tentatively, D is TRBD1 (6 bases). V lost 7 bases and J lost 4, with 16 bases in between. The CDR3 is 14 amino acids. CDR1 and CDR2 (germline): SQVTM, ANQGSEA. For the CDR3, the DNA is TGCAGCGGCGAACAGGGTACGGGCACCGGGGAGCTGTTTTTT. Its translation is CSGEQGTGTGELFF.

This clonotype was found a few times. The chain uses TRBV29-1 and TRBJ2-7; 12 bases match TRBD1. CDR1 is SQVTM, CDR2 ANQGSEA, per germline. The trim removed 6 bases at V and 7 bases at J, leaving 4 bases unmatched. The CDR3 totals 12 residues. The CDR3 region is CSVGDRGREQYF. The CDR3 DNA sequence: TGCAGCGTGGGGGACAGGGGGCGAGAGCAGTACTTC.

This clonotype was recorded many times. The chain carries TRBV7-9 and TRBJ2-7; D remains ambiguous. The CDR3 has 14 residues. Trimming pared 1 base from V and 3 bases from J, leaving 10 bases between. Per germline, CDR1 SEHNR and CDR2 FQNEAQ (reference sequence). CDR3 loop: CASSLVGQVYEQYF. In DNA, the CDR3 is TGTGCCAGCAGCTTAGTGGGCCAAGTCTACGAGCAGTACTTC. Using reference TRBV7-9 and TRBJ2-7 for the parts outside the CDR3, the full variable domain is DTGVSQNPRHKITKRGQNVTFRCDPISEHNRLYWYRQTLGQGPEFLTYFQNEAQLEKSRLLSDRFSAERPKGSFSTLEIQRTEQGDSAMYLCASSLVGQVYEQYFGPGTRLTVT.

This clonotype was recorded a few times. The gene calls are TRBV15 and TRBJ2-7; D perhaps matches TRBD2 (5 bases). The CDR3 is made up of 12 amino acids. With 5 bases removed from V and 1 base from J, the gap between germline ends came to 6 bases. CDR1 and CDR2 (germline): LNHNV, YYDKDF (reference sequence). DNA for the CDR3: TGTGCCACCAGCGGGAGTTCCTACGAGCAGTACTTC. Translated: CATSGSSYEQYF.

The gene calls are TRBV12-3 or TRBV12-4 and TRBJ1-2, with D perhaps TRBD1 (5 bases). V gave up 6 bases and J gave up 7 bases, with 12 bases separating them. The CDR3 consists of 12 residues. CDR3 sequence reads: CASRLGGLGYTF. CDR3 nucleotide sequence: TGTGCCAGCAGGTTGGGGGGTCTTGGCTACACCTTC.

This chain connects TRBV4-2 to TRBJ2-5; D not resolved. CDR3 size: 12 residues. With 3 bases removed from V and 4 bases from J, the gap between germline ends came to 6 bases. Germline lookup yields CDR1 LGHNA and CDR2 YNFKEQ. CDR3 residues: CASSHNGETQYF. DNA of the CDR3: TGTGCCAGCAGCCATAACGGAGAGACCCAGTACTTC.

This clonotype was counted between two and nine times. The CDR3: CASSSWTGSVNEQFF. CDR3 bases: TGTGCCAGCAGCTCCTGGACAGGGTCGGTCAATGAGCAGTTCTTC. This sequence joins TRBV6-2 or TRBV6-3 and TRBJ2-1; 8 bases match TRBD1. The ends lost 6 bases at V and 6 bases at J; junction bases unmatched: 10. CDR3 length: 15 amino acids. Germline V gives CDR1 MNHEY, CDR2 SVGEGT.

The chain employs TRBV5-1 and TRBJ2-5; D unclear. The germline V gene has CDR1 SGHRS and CDR2 YFSETQ. The CDR3 is made up of 16 amino acids. The V and J ends lost 6 bases and 2 bases respectively, with 20 bases between them. The CDR3 region has the DNA TGCGCCAGCACCTCAGCCGTGACGGCGAATCAAGAGACCCAGTACTTC. Translating gives CASTSAVTANQETQYF.

This clonotype was detected ten times or more. The chain has TRBV10-2 and TRBJ1-1, with a possible D match to TRBD1 (5 bases). The CDR3 totals 13 residues. Trimming cost V 2 bases and J 4 bases, with 8 bases left between them. Germline values: CDR1 WSHSY, CDR2 SAAADI. CDR3 sequence reads: CASSETGTTEAFF. The CDR3 DNA reads as TGCGCCAGCAGTGAGACAGGCACCACTGAAGCTTTCTTT.

This chain joins TRBV5-6 and TRBJ2-7, with a possible D match to TRBD1 (6 bases). In germline, CDR1 is SGHDT, CDR2 YYEEEE. The CDR3 is 13 amino acids. Trimming took 6 bases from V and 2 from J, leaving 12 bases between them. The CDR3 DNA sequence: TGTGCCAGCATTCAACAGGGCCCCTACGAGCAGTACTTC. Translation gives CASIQQGPYEQYF.

The chain is built from TRBV2 and TRBJ1-2; no definite D call. The CDR3 sequence is 16 residues long. V was trimmed by 11 bases and J by 0 bases, leaving 22 bases between them. Germline CDR1 is SNHLY and CDR2 is FYNNEI. In DNA form, the CDR3 reads TGTGCCTCCGAATGCGATTACCCTAGACCTAACTATGGCTACACCTTC. It specifies CASECDYPRPNYGYTF.

In its sample, this clonotype was seen many times. The chain couples TRBV5-1 to TRBJ2-1; possibly TRBD1 for D (6 bases). Per the germline V gene, CDR1 is SGHRS and CDR2 is YFSETQ. Trimming pared 8 bases from V and 2 bases from J, leaving 11 bases between. There are 13 residues in the CDR3. CDR3 nucleotide sequence: TGCGCCAGTAATGGGGGCACCTACAATGAGCAGTTCTTC. Its translation is CASNGGTYNEQFF. The variable domain in full, with the rest retrieved from reference TRBV5-1 and TRBJ2-1, is KAGVTQTPRYLIKTRGQQVTLSCSPISGHRSVSWYQQTPGQGLQFLFEYFSETQRNKGNFPGRFSGRQFSNSRSEMNVSTLELGDSALYLCASNGGTYNEQFFGPGTRLTVL.

This clonotype was found many times. The chain carries TRBV20-1 and TRBJ2-5; D tentatively fits TRBD1 or TRBD2 (6 bases each). Germline CDR1 reads DFQATT; CDR2 reads SNEGSKA (reference sequence). The CDR3 runs to 13 residues. Trimming left V 8 bases short and J 2 bases short, with 15 bases between. The CDR3 DNA is TGCAGTACTGGGGGGCGGGAACAAGAGACCCAGTACTTC. Amino acid sequence: CSTGGREQETQYF.

This clonotype was detected a few times. V gene TRBV9 combines with J gene TRBJ2-3; D call uncertain. Germline V gene lookup returns CDR1 SGDLS and CDR2 YYNGEE. Trimming took 0 bases from V and 5 from J, leaving 10 bases between them. This CDR3 has 14 residues. The CDR3 here is CASSVGGAGDTQYF. CDR3 nucleotide sequence: TGTGCCAGCAGCGTAGGAGGAGCTGGAGATACGCAGTATTTT.

There are many counts of this clonotype. The rearrangement joins TRBV7-9 to TRBJ2-7; tentatively, D is TRBD1 (6 bases). There are 12 residues in the CDR3. V was pared by 5 bases and J by 4 bases, with 9 bases between. Germline assignment: CDR1 SEHNR and CDR2 FQNEAQ (reference sequence). The DNA of the CDR3 is TGTGCCAGCAGCACAGACAGGTACGAGCAGTACTTC. It yields the protein CASSTDRYEQYF.

The chain carries TRBV29-1 and TRBJ1-2; D gene unclear. The germline CDR1 and CDR2 sequences are SQVTM and ANQGSEA. V lost 2 bases and J lost 4, with 11 bases in between. This CDR3 spans 13 amino acids. This CDR3 reads CSVENNGLYGYTF. The CDR3 nucleotides are TGCAGCGTTGAAAATAACGGTCTCTATGGCTACACCTTC.

This clonotype has a count of ten or more. The rearrangement uses TRBV11-2 and TRBJ1-5; TRBD1 matches at 8 bases. V lost 0 bases and J lost 1; bases outside the gene matches: 5. Germline CDR1 is SGHAT and CDR2 is FQNNGV. This CDR3 spans 17 amino acids. The CDR3 DNA is TGTGCCAGCAGCTTAGAAGGAGGACAGGGAAGCAATCAGCCCCAGCATTTT. Its translation: CASSLEGGQGSNQPQHF.

The chain carries TRBV9 and TRBJ1-1; D ambiguous. CDR3 length equals 16 residues. Per germline, CDR1 SGDLS and CDR2 YYNGEE. Trimming removed 0 bases at V and 1 base at J, with 13 bases between. CDR3 amino acids: CASSVGRGRSNTEAFF. Written as DNA, the CDR3 is TGTGCCAGCAGCGTAGGGAGAGGGCGTTCGAACACTGAAGCTTTCTTT.

This clonotype was counted at least ten times. The CDR3 nucleotides read TGTGCCAGCAGTTTCGCTCTATTCTACGAGCAGTACTTC. Translated, it gives CASSFALFYEQYF. The chain recombines TRBV28 with TRBJ2-7; D call uncertain. CDR1 MDHEN and CDR2 SYDVKM come from the germline V gene. The CDR3 sequence is 13 residues long. V was trimmed by 3 bases and J by 3 bases, leaving 9 bases between them.

This clonotype was counted a few times. The chain has TRBV6-5 and TRBJ2-7; 15 bases agree with TRBD2. With V trimmed by 2 bases and J by 4 bases, 3 bases remained unmatched. The CDR3 extends over 16 amino acids. CDR1 and CDR2 from the germline V gene are MNHEY and SVGAGI. The CDR3: CASSYGTSGRWYEQYF. The CDR3 DNA is TGTGCCAGCAGTTACGGGACTAGCGGGAGGTGGTACGAGCAGTACTTC.

The gene calls are TRBV2 and TRBJ2-2; weak D call: TRBD2 (5 bases). Germline V CDR1 and CDR2: SNHLY, FYNNEI. V lost 4 bases and J lost 1, with 13 bases in between. The CDR3 runs to 16 residues. As DNA, the CDR3 is TGTGCCAGCAGTGGTCTTTCCGGGGAGAACACCGGGGAGCTGTTTTTT. Translation: CASSGLSGENTGELFF.

This clonotype was counted at least ten times. The chain combines TRBV27 with TRBJ2-3; the D gene could be TRBD1 or TRBD2 (5 bases each). Germline-derived CDR1 and CDR2 are MNHEY and SMNVEV (reference sequence). The CDR3 sequence is 18 residues long. V lost 4 bases and J lost 1, with 21 bases in between. CDR3 nucleotide sequence: TGTGCCAGCAGTTCAGAACAGACTCGGGGCCTTCGCACAGATACGCAGTATTTT. It specifies CASSSEQTRGLRTDTQYF.